This T cell receptor (beta chain) derives from a study of T-cell reconstitution after alpha-beta-depleted transplantation in children. V shed 4 bases and J shed 4 bases, with 10 bases lying between them. Germline CDR1 is SGHVS and CDR2 is FQNEAQ. CDR3 length: 13 residues. Unique molecular identifiers were incorporated during preparation of the TCRbeta library. TCRdb re-called the PCR reads with MiXCR, one entry per CDR3 protein. Altogether some 500,000 distinct CDR3 sequences are present, 15% to 20% being singletons, with the ten largest covering roughly 3.3%. This clonotype was observed many times. The sample was PBMCs from the stem cell graft donor, taken from the stem cell graft. This receptor was obtained from a human donor who donated a stem cell graft to a child with acute lymphoblastic leukemia. This rearrangement joins TRBV7-8 to TRBJ1-2; tentatively, D is TRBD1 (6 bases). CDR3 sequence: CASSSGHSYGYTF. CDR3 DNA: TGTGCCAGCAGCTCGGGACACAGCTATGGCTACACCTTC.